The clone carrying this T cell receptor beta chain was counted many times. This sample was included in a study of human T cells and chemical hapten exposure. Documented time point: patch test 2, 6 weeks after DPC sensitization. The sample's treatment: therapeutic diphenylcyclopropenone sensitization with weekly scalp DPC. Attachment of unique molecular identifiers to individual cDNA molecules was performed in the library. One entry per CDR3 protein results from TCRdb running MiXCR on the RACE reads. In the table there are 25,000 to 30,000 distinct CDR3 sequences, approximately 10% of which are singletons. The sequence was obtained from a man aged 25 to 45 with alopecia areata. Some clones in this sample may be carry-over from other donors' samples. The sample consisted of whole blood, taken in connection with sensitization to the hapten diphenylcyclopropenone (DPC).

The CDR3 DNA reads TGTGCCAGCACCACCATTTTAGGAGGCCAGCCCCAGCATTTT. Its translation is CASTTILGGQPQHF. The chain uses TRBV6-2 or TRBV6-3 and TRBJ1-5; D not certain. V was trimmed by 7 bases and J by 7 bases, leaving 17 bases between them. CDR3 length: 14 amino acids. Germline V gene sequence: CDR1 MNHEY, CDR2 SVGEGT.